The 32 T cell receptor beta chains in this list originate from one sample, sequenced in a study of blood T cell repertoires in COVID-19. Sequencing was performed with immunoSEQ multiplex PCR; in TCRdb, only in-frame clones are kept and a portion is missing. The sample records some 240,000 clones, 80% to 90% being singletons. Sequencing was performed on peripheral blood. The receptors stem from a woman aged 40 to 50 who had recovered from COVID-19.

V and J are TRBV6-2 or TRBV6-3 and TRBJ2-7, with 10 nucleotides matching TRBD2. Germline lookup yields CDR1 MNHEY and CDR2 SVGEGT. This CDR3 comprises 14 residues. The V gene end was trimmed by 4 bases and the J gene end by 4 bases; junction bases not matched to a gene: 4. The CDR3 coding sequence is TGTGCCAGCAGTTCTAGCGGGGGCAATTACGAGCAGTACGTC. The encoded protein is CASSSSGGNYEQYV.

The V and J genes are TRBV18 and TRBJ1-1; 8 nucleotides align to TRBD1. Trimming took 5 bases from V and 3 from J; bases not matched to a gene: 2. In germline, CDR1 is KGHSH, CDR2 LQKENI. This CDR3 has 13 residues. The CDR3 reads CASSKQGDTEAFF. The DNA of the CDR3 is TGTGCCAGCTCAAAACAGGGGGACACTGAAGCTTTCTTT.

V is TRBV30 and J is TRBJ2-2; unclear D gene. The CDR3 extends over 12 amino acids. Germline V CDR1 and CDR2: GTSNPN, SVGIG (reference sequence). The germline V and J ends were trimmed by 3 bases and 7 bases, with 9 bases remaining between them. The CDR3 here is CAWSVGRGELFF. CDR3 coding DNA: TGTGCCTGGAGCGTGGGCCGCGGGGAGCTGTTTTTT.

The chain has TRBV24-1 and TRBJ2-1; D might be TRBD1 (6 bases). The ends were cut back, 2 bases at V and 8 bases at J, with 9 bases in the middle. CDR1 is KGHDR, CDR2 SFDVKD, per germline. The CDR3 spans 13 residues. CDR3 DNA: TGTGCCACCAGTGATTACAGGGTGGATGAGCAGTTCTTC. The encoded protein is CATSDYRVDEQFF.

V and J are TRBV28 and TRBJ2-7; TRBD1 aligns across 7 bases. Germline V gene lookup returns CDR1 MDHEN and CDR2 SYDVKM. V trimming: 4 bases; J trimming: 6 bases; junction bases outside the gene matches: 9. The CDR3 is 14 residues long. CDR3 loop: CASSWYSEGAEQYF. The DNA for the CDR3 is TGTGCCAGCAGTTGGTACTCAGAGGGGGCCGAGCAGTACTTC.

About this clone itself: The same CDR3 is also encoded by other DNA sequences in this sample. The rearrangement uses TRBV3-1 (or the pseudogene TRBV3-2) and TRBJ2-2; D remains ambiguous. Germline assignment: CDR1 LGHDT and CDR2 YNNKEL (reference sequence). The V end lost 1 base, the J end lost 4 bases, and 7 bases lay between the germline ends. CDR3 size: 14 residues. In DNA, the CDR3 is TGTGCCAGCAGCCAAGCCGGTGGCACCGGGGAGCTGTTTTTT. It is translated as CASSQAGGTGELFF.

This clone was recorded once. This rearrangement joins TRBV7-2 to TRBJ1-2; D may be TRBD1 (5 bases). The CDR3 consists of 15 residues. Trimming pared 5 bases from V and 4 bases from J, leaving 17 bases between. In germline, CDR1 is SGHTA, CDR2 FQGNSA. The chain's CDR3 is CASSPPGGQGYGYTF. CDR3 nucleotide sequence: TGTGCCAGCAGCCCCCCAGGAGGGCAGGGCTATGGCTACACCTTC.

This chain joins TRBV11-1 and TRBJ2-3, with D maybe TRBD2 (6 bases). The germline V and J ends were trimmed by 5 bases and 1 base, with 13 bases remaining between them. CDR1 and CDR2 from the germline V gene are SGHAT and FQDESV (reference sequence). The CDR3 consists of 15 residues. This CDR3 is CASSPRTGGTDTQYF. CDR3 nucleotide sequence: TGTGCCAGCAGCCCCCGGACGGGAGGCACAGATACGCAGTATTTT.

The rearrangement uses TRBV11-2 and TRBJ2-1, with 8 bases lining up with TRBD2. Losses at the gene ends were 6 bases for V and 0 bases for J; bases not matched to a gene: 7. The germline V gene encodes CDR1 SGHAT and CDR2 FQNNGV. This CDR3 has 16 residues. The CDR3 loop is CASSRSGGASYNEQFF. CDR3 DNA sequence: TGTGCCAGCAGTCGATCCGGGGGGGCCTCCTACAATGAGCAGTTCTTC.

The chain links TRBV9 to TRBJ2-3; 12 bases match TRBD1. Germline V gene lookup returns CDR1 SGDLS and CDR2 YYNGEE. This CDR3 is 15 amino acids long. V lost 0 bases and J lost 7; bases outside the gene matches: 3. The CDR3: CASSVGGQGANTQYF. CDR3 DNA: TGTGCCAGCAGCGTAGGGGGACAGGGGGCGAATACGCAGTATTTT.

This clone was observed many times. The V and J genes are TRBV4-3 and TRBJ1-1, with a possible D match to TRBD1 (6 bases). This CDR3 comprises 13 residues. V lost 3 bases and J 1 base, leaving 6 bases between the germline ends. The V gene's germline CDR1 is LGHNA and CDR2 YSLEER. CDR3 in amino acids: CASSQGQNTEAFF. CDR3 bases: TGCGCCAGCAGCCAGGGACAGAACACTGAAGCTTTCTTT.

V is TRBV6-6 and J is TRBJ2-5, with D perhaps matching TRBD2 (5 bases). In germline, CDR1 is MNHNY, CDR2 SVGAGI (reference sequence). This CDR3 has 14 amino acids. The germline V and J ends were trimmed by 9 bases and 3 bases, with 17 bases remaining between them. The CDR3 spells CASSFVQTKETQYF. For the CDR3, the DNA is TGTGCCAGTTCTTTTGTACAGACTAAAGAGACCCAGTACTTC.

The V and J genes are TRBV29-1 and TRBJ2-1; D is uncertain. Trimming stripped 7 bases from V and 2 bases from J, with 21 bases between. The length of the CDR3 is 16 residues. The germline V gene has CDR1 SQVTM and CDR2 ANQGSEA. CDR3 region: CSAFAQARYAYNEQFF. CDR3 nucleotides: TGCAGCGCTTTCGCCCAGGCCCGTTATGCCTACAATGAGCAGTTCTTC.

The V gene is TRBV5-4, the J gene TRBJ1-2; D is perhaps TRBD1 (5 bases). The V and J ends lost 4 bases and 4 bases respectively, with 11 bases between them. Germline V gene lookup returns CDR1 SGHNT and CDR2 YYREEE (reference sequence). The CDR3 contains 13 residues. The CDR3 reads CASSPTVGYGYTF. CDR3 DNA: TGTGCCAGCAGCCCGACAGTCGGCTATGGCTACACCTTC.

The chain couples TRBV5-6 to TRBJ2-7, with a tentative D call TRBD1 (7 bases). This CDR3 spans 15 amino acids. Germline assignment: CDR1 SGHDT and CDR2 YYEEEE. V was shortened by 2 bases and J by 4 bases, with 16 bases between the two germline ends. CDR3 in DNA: TGTGCCAGCAGCTTCCGGGGGACAGCTCTTTACGAGCAGTACGTC. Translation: CASSFRGTALYEQYV.

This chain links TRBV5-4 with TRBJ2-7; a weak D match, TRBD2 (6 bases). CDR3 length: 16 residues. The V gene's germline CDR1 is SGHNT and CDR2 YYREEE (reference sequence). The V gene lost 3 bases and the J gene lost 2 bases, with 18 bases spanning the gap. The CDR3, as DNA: TGTGCCAGCAGCTCGGGGACTTGGCACCCCACCTACGAGCAGTACGTC. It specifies CASSSGTWHPTYEQYV.

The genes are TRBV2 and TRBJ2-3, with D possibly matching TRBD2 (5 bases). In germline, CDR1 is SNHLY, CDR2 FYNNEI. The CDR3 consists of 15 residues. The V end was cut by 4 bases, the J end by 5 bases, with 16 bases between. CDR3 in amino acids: CASSGPRASEDTQYF. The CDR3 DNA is TGTGCCAGCAGTGGACCGAGGGCTTCGGAAGATACGCAGTATTTT.

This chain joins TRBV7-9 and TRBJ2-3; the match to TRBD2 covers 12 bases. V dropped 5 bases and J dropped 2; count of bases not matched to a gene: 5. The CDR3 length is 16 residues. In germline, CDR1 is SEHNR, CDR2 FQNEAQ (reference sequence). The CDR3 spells CASSRGLAGTTDTQYF. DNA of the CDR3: TGTGCCAGCAGCCGCGGACTAGCGGGAACCACAGATACGCAGTATTTT.

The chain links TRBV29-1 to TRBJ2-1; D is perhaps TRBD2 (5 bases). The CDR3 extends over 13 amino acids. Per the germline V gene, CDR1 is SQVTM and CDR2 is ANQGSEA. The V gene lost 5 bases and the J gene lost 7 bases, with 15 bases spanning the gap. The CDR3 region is CSVSRVPGNEQFF. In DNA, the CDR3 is TGCAGCGTTTCTAGGGTCCCGGGGAATGAGCAGTTCTTC.

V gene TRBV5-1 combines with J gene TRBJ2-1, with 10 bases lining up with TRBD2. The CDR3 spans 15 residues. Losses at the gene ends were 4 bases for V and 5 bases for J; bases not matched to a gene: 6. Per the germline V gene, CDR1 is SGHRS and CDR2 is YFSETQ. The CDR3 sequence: CASSPLAGVHNEQFF. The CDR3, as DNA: TGCGCCAGCAGCCCGCTAGCGGGAGTCCACAATGAGCAGTTCTTC.

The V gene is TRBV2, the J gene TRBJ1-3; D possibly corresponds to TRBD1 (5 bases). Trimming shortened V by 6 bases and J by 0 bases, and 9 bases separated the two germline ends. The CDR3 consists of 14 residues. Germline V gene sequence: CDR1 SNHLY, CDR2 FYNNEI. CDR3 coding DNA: TGTGCCAGCAGGCAGGGCCACTCTGGAAACACCATATATTTT. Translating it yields CASRQGHSGNTIYF.

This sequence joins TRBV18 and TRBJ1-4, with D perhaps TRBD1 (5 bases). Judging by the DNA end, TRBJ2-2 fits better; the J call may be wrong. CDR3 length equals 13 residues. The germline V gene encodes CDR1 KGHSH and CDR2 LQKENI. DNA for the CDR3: TGTGCCAGCTCACCCCAAATGGACAGGGAGCTGTTTTTT. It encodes CASSPQMDRELFF.

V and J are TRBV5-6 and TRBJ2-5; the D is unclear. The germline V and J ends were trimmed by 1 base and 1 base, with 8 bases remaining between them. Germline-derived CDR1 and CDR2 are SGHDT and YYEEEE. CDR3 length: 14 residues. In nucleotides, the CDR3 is TGTGCCAGCAGCTTGTCCGGGTCCCAAGAGACCCAGTACTTC. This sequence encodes CASSLSGSQETQYF. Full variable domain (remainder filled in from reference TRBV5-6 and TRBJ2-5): DAGVTQSPTHLIKTRGQQVTLRCSPKSGHDTVSWYQQALGQGPQFIFQYYEEEERQRGNFPDRFSGHQFPNYSSELNVNALLLGDSALYLCASSLSGSQETQYFGPGTRLLVL.

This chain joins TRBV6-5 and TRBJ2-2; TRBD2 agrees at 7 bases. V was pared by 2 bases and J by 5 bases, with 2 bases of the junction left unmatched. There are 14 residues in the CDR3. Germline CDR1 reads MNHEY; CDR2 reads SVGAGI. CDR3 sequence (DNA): TGTGCCAGCAGTTACGGGGAGGGGACCGGGGAGCTGTTTTTT. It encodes CASSYGEGTGELFF.

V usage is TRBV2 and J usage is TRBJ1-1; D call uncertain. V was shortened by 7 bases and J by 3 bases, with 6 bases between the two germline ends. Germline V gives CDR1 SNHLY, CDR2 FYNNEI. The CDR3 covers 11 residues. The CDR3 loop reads CASMEYTEAFF. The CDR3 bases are TGTGCCAGCATGGAGTACACTGAAGCTTTCTTT.

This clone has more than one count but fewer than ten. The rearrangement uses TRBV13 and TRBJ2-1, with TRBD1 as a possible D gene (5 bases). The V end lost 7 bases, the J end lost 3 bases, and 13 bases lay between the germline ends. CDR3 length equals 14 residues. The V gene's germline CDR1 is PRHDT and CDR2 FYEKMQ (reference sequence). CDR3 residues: CASTYLTGYNEQFF. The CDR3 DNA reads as TGTGCCAGCACCTATCTTACAGGCTACAATGAGCAGTTCTTC.

CDR3 protein: CASSQGALAGQETQYF. The CDR3, as DNA: TGTGCCAGCAGCCAAGGGGCACTAGCGGGACAAGAGACCCAGTACTTC. V is TRBV3-1 (or the pseudogene TRBV3-2) and J is TRBJ2-5; 10 positions match TRBD2. V trimming: 1 base; J trimming: 2 bases; junction bases outside the gene matches: 4. The CDR3 length is 16 residues. CDR1 LGHDT and CDR2 YNNKEL come from the germline V gene (reference sequence).

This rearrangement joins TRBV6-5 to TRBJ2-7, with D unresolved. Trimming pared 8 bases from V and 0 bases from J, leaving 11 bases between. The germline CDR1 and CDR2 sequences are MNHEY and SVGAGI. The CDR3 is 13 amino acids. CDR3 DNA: TGTGCCAGCGAAGACACCCTCTCCTACGAGCAGTACTTC. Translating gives CASEDTLSYEQYF.

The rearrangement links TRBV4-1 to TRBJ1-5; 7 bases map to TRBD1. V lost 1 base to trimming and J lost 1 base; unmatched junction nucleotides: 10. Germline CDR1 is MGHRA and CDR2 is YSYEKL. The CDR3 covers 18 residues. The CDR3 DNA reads TGCGCCAGCAGCCAAGTGACAGGGCTAGGGGGAAGCAATCAGCCCCAGCATTTT. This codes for CASSQVTGLGGSNQPQHF.

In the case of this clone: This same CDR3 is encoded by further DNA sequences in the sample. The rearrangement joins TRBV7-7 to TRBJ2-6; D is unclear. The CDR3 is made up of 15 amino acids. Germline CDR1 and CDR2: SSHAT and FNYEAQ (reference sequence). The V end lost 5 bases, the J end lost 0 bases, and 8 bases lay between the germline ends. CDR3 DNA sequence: TGTGCCAGCAGCCCCGACTTCTCTGGGGCCAACGTCCTGACTTTC. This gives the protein CASSPDFSGANVLTF.

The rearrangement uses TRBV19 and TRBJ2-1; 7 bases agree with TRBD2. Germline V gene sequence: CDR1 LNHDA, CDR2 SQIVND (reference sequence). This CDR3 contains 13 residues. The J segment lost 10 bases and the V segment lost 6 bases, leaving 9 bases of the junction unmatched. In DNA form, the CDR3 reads TGTGCCAGTAGCGGCGGGGACTATCGGGAGCAGTTCTTC. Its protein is CASSGGDYREQFF.

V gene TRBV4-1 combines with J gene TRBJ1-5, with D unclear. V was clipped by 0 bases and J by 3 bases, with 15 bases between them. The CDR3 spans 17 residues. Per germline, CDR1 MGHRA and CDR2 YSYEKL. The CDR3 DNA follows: TGCGCCAGCAGCCAAGAGGTGGGCGCTTGGTCCAATCAGCCCCAGCATTTT. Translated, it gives CASSQEVGAWSNQPQHF.